The 6 T cell receptor beta chains given below trace back to one sample, sequenced in a study of blood T cell repertoires in COVID-19. Sequencing used immunoSEQ multiplex PCR; TCRdb keeps in-frame clones, though not all of them. The table lists hundreds of thousands of clones, about 90% of them singletons. Sequenced input: peripheral blood. Receptors were obtained from a man aged 55 to 69 with COVID-19, enrolled during active disease.

V usage is TRBV5-5 and J usage is TRBJ2-2; 9 bases match TRBD1. The CDR3 spans 17 residues. J gave up 2 bases and V 1 base, and 6 bases lay outside the gene matches. The germline V gene encodes CDR1 SGHKS and CDR2 YYEKEE (reference sequence). In nucleotides, the CDR3 is TGTGCCAGCAGCTTGTTAAGGACAGGGGTTAACACCGGGGAGCTGTTTTTT. It translates to CASSLLRTGVNTGELFF.

The J gene is TRBJ1-2, the V gene TRBV2; TRBD1 matches 8 bases. The CDR3 runs to 14 residues. V shed 3 bases and J 7 bases; nucleotides not matched to a gene: 7. Per the germline V gene, CDR1 is SNHLY and CDR2 is FYNNEI. CDR3 nucleotides: TGTGCCAGCAGTGAGAGCAGGGGGCCTGGTGGCTACACCTTC. Its translation: CASSESRGPGGYTF.

This clone was seen a handful of times. The chain couples TRBV5-1 to TRBJ2-2; 16 nucleotides line up with TRBD2. J was trimmed by 7 bases and V by 4 bases; bases with no gene match: 4. The length of the CDR3 is 16 residues. The germline gives CDR1 SGHRS, CDR2 YFSETQ. CDR3 amino acids: CASSEGLAGGHGELFF. The CDR3 coding sequence is TGCGCCAGCAGCGAGGGACTAGCGGGAGGGCACGGGGAGCTGTTTTTT.

This clone came up once. The chain carries TRBV7-3 and TRBJ2-1; D perhaps matches TRBD1 (6 bases). From germline, CDR1 is SGHTA and CDR2 FQGTGA. The CDR3 sequence is 18 residues long. V was cut by 5 bases and J by 1 base, with 21 bases left in between. CDR3 amino acids: CASSHLGAARPSYNEQFF. In DNA form, the CDR3 reads TGTGCCAGCAGCCACTTGGGGGCGGCTAGACCATCCTACAATGAGCAGTTCTTC.

J is TRBJ1-2 and V is TRBV6-5; D uncertain. The germline V gene has CDR1 MNHEY and CDR2 SVGAGI. Trimming took 0 bases from V and 3 from J, leaving 14 bases between them. The CDR3 is 16 residues long. CDR3 sequence (DNA): TGTGCCAGCAGTTACTCGATCACCGGGAGCGACTATGGCTACACCTTC. Amino acid sequence: CASSYSITGSDYGYTF.

The genes are TRBV28 and TRBJ2-1, with D perhaps matching TRBD2 (6 bases). V was clipped by 6 bases and J by 3 bases, with 15 bases between them. Per germline, CDR1 MDHEN and CDR2 SYDVKM. The CDR3 sequence is 15 residues long. CDR3 sequence reads: CASSPAGGGYNEQFF. The CDR3 nucleotides read TGTGCCAGCAGCCCTGCTGGGGGAGGCTACAATGAGCAGTTCTTC.